A single sample is the source of the 10 T cell receptor beta chains below, sequenced in a study of shared clonotypes between healthy human individuals. Assay: immunoSEQ multiplex PCR; the TCRdb copy retains only in-frame clones and omits some. The sample holds about 470,000 clones; about 85% are singletons and the top ten take about 12%. Sequencing used PBMCs. The receptors stem from a woman in her thirties or forties in good health. Some clones in this sample may be carry-over from other donors' samples.

The rearrangement links TRBV29-1 to TRBJ2-1; TRBD2 agrees at 13 bases. After removal of 4 bases from V and 4 bases from J, the junction contained 4 bases not matched to a gene. Per germline, CDR1 SQVTM and CDR2 ANQGSEA. The CDR3 totals 15 residues. In DNA form, the CDR3 reads TGCAGCGTTGTAAGACTAGCGGGAGGTTACAATGAGCAGTTCTTC. Its translation is CSVVRLAGGYNEQFF.

V gene TRBV28 combines with J gene TRBJ2-2; D remains ambiguous. This CDR3 is 12 amino acids long. Trimming took 4 bases from V and 5 from J, leaving 5 bases between them. Germline lookup yields CDR1 MDHEN and CDR2 SYDVKM. The CDR3 DNA follows: TGTGCCAGCAGTTCAATGACCGGGGAGCTGTTTTTT. The encoded protein is CASSSMTGELFF. Combining the CDR3 with reference TRBV28 and TRBJ2-2 gives the whole variable domain DVKVTQSSRYLVKRTGEKVFLECVQDMDHENMFWYRQDPGLGLRLIYFSYDVKMKEKGDIPEGYSVSREKKERFSLILESASTNQTSMYLCASSSMTGELFFGEGSRLTVL.

This clone was detected once. The chain couples TRBV4-3 to TRBJ2-1; D is possibly TRBD1 (5 bases). Germline-derived CDR1 and CDR2 are LGHNA and YSLEER. Trimming cost V 0 bases and J 3 bases, with 9 bases left between them. CDR3 length equals 15 residues. CDR3 bases: TGCGCCAGCAGCCAAGATCAGGGCTTCTACAATGAGCAGTTCTTC. Its protein product is CASSQDQGFYNEQFF.

The chain carries TRBV7-9 and TRBJ1-1; D gene unclear. CDR3 length: 13 amino acids. V lost 3 bases and J 1 base, leaving 6 bases between the germline ends. Germline CDR1 SEHNR, CDR2 FQNEAQ (reference sequence). CDR3 amino acids: CASSFEANTEAFF. DNA for the CDR3: TGTGCCAGCAGCTTCGAAGCGAACACTGAAGCTTTCTTT.

This chain links TRBV25-1 with TRBJ1-2; 7 bases are shared with TRBD1. The ends lost 2 bases at V and 7 bases at J; junction bases unmatched: 4. Germline V gene lookup returns CDR1 MGHDK and CDR2 SYGVNS. This CDR3 has 13 residues. CDR3 bases: TGTGCCAGCAGTGAAGAGGGGGCTTCTGGCTACACCTTC. It translates to CASSEEGASGYTF.

The chain employs TRBV11-2 and TRBJ2-7; 10 nucleotides align to TRBD2. The germline V gene encodes CDR1 SGHAT and CDR2 FQNNGV. This CDR3 comprises 14 residues. V shed 4 bases and J 11 bases; nucleotides not matched to a gene: 11. The CDR3 protein is CASSYGLADDVEYF. In DNA form, the CDR3 reads TGTGCCAGCAGCTACGGACTAGCGGACGACGTTGAGTACTTC.

This clone showed up just once. The V and J genes are TRBV7-9 and TRBJ1-1; D is perhaps TRBD1 (6 bases). The CDR3 length is 13 residues. V was clipped by 3 bases and J by 4 bases, with 9 bases between them. Germline V gives CDR1 SEHNR, CDR2 FQNEAQ (reference sequence). CDR3 nucleotide sequence: TGTGCCAGCAGCTTCAAAGGGGGCACTGAAGCTTTCTTT. Encoded protein: CASSFKGGTEAFF.

V usage is TRBV5-5 and J usage is TRBJ1-5; 9 positions match TRBD1. Germline V CDR1 and CDR2: SGHKS, YYEKEE (reference sequence). Trimming removed 4 bases from V and 5 bases from J; junction bases left unmatched: 4. CDR3 length: 14 amino acids. CDR3 DNA: TGTGCCAGCAGCCGAACAGGGGGCCATCAGCCCCAGCATTTT. It translates to CASSRTGGHQPQHF.

As to this clone: The same CDR3 can be traced to other DNA sequences in this sample. The gene calls are TRBV19 and TRBJ1-1; possible D gene TRBD1, 5 bases. The V and J ends lost 3 bases and 1 base respectively, with 9 bases between them. This CDR3 is built from 14 residues. Germline loops: CDR1 LNHDA, CDR2 SQIVND (reference sequence). The CDR3 DNA reads as TGTGCCAGTAGTATTCCGGGGCAGAACACTGAAGCTTTCTTT. As protein: CASSIPGQNTEAFF.

The genes are TRBV4-2 and TRBJ2-7; 8 bases agree with TRBD1. The V gene end was trimmed by 4 bases and the J gene end by 2 bases; junction bases not matched to a gene: 4. The CDR3 covers 14 residues. Germline lookup yields CDR1 LGHNA and CDR2 YNFKEQ. In nucleotides, the CDR3 is TGTGCCAGCAGCCGCTTGGGACAGGCCTACGAGCAGTACTTC. It yields the protein CASSRLGQAYEQYF.